This T cell receptor beta chain was observed in a study of T-cell reconstitution after alpha-beta-depleted transplantation in children. Findings and caveats of the study: At day 60, the high TCRbeta diversity found in some patients originated from recipient T cells and thymic progenitors that had survived. Several hundred expanded graft clones reportedly supplied alpha-beta T cells about two months after transplant. T-cell counts and diversity at one year following transplant were attributed mainly to newly produced T cells.

Per the germline V gene, CDR1 is DFQATT and CDR2 is SNEGSKA (reference sequence). The CDR3 is made up of 15 amino acids. The germline V and J ends were trimmed by 3 bases and 7 bases, with 19 bases remaining between them. Turning to this clonotype: The target antigen is unknown.

Preparation of the TCRbeta library involved a method that used unique molecular identifiers. TCRdb independently ran MiXCR on the PCR reads; one entry per CDR3 protein. This table holds under 100,000 distinct CDR3 sequences, roughly a sixth found once. This TCR was recovered from a male patient aged 2-15 years who had a stem cell transplant for acute lymphoblastic leukemia, so the T cells may come from the graft donor. The V gene is TRBV20-1, the J gene TRBJ1-3; TRBD1 is a possible D gene (5 bases). The sequences come from PBMCs, mostly from graft donor cells, collected 180 days after TCRalphabeta/CD19-depleted stem cell transplant. The CDR3 region has the DNA TGCAGTGCTAGCCACGCGGGCAGGGTAGCGAACACCATATATTTT. It codes for CSASHAGRVANTIYF.